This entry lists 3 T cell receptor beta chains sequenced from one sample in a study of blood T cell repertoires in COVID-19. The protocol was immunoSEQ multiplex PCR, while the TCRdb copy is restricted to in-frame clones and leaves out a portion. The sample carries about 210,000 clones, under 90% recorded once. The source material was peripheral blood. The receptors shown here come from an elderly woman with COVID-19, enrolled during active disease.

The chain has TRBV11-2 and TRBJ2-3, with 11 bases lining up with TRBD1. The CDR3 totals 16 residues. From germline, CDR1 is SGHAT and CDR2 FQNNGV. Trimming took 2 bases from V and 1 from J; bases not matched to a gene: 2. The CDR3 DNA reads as TGTGCCAGCAGCTTAAGGACAGGGGGCGGCACAGATACGCAGTATTTT. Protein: CASSLRTGGGTDTQYF.

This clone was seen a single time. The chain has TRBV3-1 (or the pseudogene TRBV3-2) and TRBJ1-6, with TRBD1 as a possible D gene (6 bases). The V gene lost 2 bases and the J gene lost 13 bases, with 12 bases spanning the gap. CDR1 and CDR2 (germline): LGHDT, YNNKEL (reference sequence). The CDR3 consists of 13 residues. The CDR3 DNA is TGTGCCAGCAGCCAAATCGTAAGGGGGCCCCTCCACTTT. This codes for CASSQIVRGPLHF.

CDR3: CASSSLAGGRHEQFF. The CDR3 DNA reads as TGTGCCAGCAGCTCCTTAGCGGGGGGGCGGCATGAGCAGTTCTTC. The J gene is TRBJ2-1, the V gene TRBV7-3; 11 positions agree with TRBD2. Germline-derived CDR1 and CDR2 are SGHTA and FQGTGA. V shed 4 bases and J 8 bases; nucleotides not matched to a gene: 7. The CDR3 is 15 residues long. The full variable domain, completed using reference TRBV7-3 and TRBJ2-1, is GAGVSQTPSNKVTEKGKYVELRCDPISGHTALYWYRQSLGQGPEFLIYFQGTGAADDSGLPNDRFFAVRPEGSVSTLKIQRTERGDSAVYLCASSSLAGGRHEQFFGPGTRLTVL.